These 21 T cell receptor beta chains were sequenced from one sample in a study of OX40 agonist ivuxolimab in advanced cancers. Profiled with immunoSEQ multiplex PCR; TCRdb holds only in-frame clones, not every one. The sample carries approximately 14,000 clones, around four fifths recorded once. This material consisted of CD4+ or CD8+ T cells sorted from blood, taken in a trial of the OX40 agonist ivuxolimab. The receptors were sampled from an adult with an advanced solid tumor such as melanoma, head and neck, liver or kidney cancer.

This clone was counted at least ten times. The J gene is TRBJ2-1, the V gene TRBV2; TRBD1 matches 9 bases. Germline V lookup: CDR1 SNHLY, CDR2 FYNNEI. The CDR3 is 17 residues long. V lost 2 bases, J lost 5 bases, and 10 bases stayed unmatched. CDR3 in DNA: TGTGCCAGCAGTGAATCATCTCCCGGGACAGGGCACAATGAGCAGTTCTTC. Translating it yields CASSESSPGTGHNEQFF.

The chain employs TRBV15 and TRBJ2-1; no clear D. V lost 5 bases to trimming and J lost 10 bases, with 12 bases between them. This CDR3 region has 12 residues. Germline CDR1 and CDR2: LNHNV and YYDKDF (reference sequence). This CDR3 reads CATSPGKTEQFF. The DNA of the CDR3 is TGTGCCACCAGCCCCGGAAAAACGGAGCAGTTCTTC.

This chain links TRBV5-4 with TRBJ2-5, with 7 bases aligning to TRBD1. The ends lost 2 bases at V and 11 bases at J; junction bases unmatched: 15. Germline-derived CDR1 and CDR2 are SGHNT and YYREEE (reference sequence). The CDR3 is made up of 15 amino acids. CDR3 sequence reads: CASSFISTGPREQYF. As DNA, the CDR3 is TGTGCCAGCAGCTTTATATCGACAGGGCCCAGGGAGCAGTACTTC.

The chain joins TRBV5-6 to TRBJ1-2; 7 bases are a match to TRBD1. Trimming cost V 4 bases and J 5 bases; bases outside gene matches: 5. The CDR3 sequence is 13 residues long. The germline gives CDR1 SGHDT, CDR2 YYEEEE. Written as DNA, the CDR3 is TGTGCCAGCAGCCTGACAGGGCGATATGGCTACACCTTC. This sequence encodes CASSLTGRYGYTF. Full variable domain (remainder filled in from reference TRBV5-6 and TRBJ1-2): DAGVTQSPTHLIKTRGQQVTLRCSPKSGHDTVSWYQQALGQGPQFIFQYYEEEERQRGNFPDRFSGHQFPNYSSELNVNALLLGDSALYLCASSLTGRYGYTFGSGTRLTVV.

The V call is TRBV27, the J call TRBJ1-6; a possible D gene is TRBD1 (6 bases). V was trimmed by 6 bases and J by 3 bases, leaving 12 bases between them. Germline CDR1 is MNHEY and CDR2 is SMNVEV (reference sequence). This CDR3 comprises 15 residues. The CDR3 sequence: CASSPAGHYNSPLHF. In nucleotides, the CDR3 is TGTGCCAGCAGCCCCGCGGGACACTATAATTCACCCCTCCACTTT.

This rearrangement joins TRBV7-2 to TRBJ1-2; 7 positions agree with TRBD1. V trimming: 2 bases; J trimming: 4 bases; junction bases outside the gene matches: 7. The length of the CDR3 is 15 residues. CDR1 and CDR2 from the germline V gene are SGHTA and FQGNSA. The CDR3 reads CASSLRGTAGYGYTF. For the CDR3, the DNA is TGTGCCAGCAGCTTAAGGGGGACAGCGGGCTATGGCTACACCTTC.

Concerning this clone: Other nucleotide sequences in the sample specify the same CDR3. This CDR3 is CASSLAGTQETQYF. The CDR3 DNA is TGTGCCAGCAGCTTGGCCGGCACACAAGAGACCCAGTACTTC. The chain employs TRBV5-4 and TRBJ2-5; unclear D gene. In germline, CDR1 is SGHNT, CDR2 YYREEE (reference sequence). The CDR3 has 14 residues. The V end lost 0 bases, the J end lost 2 bases, and 8 bases lay between the germline ends.

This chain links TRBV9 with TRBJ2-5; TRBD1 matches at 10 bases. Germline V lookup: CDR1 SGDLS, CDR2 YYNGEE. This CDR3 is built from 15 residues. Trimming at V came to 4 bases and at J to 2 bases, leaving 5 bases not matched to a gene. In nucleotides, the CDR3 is TGTGCCAGCAGCTCGGGACAGGGGCAACAAGAGACCCAGTACTTC. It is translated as CASSSGQGQQETQYF.

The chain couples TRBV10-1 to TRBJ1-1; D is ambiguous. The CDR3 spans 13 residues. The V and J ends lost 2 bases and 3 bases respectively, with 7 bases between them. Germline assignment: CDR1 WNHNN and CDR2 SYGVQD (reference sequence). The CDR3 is CASSENGDTEAFF. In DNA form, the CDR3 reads TGCGCCAGCAGTGAGAATGGGGACACTGAAGCTTTCTTT.

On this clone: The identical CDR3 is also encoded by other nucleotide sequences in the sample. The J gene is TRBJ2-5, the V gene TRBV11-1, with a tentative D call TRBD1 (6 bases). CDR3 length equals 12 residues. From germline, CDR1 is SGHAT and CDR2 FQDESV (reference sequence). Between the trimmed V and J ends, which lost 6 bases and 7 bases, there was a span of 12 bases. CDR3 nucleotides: TGTGCCAGCAGTCTGGGGGCAGGGACCCAGTACTTC. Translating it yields CASSLGAGTQYF.

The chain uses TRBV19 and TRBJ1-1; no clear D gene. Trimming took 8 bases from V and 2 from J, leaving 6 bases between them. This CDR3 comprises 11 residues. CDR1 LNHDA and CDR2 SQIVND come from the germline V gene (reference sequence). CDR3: CASQVNTEAFF. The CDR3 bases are TGTGCCAGTCAAGTAAACACTGAAGCTTTCTTT.

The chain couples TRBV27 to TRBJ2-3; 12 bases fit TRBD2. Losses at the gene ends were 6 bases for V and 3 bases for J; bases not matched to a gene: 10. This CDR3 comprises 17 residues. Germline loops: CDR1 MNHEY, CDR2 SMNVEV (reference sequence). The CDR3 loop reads CASRRTSGARTTDTQYF. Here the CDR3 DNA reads TGTGCCAGCAGGAGGACTAGCGGGGCGCGGACTACAGATACGCAGTATTTT.

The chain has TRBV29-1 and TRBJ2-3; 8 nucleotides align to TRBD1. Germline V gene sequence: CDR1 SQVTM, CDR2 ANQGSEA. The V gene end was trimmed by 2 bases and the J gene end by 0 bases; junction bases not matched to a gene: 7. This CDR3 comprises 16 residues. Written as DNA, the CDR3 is TGCAGCGTTGAACCTGGACAGGGAGCTAGCACAGATACGCAGTATTTT. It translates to CSVEPGQGASTDTQYF.

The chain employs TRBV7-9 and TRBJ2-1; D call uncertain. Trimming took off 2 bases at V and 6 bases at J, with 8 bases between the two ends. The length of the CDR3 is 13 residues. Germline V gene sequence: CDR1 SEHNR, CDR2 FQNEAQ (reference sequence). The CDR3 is CASSLSSLNEQFF. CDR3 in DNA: TGTGCCAGCAGCTTATCTTCGCTCAATGAGCAGTTCTTC.

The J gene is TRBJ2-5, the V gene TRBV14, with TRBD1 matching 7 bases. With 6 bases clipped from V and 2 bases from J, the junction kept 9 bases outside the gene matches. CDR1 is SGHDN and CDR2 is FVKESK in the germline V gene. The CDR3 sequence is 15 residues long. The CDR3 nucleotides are TGTGCCAGCAGTCCCTGGGACAGCTATCAAGAGACCCAGTACTTC. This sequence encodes CASSPWDSYQETQYF.

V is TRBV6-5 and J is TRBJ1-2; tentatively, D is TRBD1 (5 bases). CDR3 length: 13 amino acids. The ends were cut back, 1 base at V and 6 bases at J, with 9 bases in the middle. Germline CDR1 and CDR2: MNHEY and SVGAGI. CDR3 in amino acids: CASSYYGGNGYTF. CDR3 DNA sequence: TGTGCCAGCAGTTACTATGGGGGTAATGGCTACACCTTC.

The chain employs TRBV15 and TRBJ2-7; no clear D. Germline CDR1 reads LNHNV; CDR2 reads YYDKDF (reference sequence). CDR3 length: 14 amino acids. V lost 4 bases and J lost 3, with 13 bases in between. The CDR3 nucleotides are TGTGCCACCAGCACTCCGGGCCTGGACTACGAGCAGTACTTC. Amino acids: CATSTPGLDYEQYF.

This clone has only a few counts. The CDR3 here is CASSEESILNTEAFF. DNA of the CDR3: TGTGCCAGCAGTGAGGAGTCCATCCTGAACACTGAAGCTTTCTTT. The genes are TRBV6-1 and TRBJ1-1; no clear D. Trimming removed 3 bases at V and 0 bases at J, with 11 bases between. There are 15 residues in the CDR3. Germline assignment: CDR1 MNHNS and CDR2 SASEGT.

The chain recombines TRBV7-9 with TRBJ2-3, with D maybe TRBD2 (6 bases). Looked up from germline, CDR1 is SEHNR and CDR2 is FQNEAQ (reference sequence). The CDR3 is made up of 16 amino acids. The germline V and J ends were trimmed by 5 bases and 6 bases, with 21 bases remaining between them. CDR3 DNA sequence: TGTGCCAGCAGCCCAGGCGGGACTCGGATGATGGATACGCAGTATTTT. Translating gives CASSPGGTRMMDTQYF.

CDR3 residues: CASSSTSGPYNEQFF. The CDR3 nucleotides read TGTGCCAGCAGTTCGACTAGCGGGCCCTACAATGAGCAGTTCTTC. The chain joins TRBV27 to TRBJ2-1; 10 positions agree with TRBD2. Trimming removed 4 bases from V and 2 bases from J; junction bases left unmatched: 2. Per the germline V gene, CDR1 is MNHEY and CDR2 is SMNVEV (reference sequence). CDR3 length equals 15 residues.

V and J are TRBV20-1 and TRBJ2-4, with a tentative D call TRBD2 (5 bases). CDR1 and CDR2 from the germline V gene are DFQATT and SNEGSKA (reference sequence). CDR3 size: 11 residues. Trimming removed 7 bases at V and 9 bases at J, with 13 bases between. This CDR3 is CSVHPGVIQYF. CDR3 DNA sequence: TGCAGTGTTCACCCCGGGGTCATTCAGTACTTC.